Listed here are 20 T cell receptor beta chains from one sample, sequenced in a study of blood T cell repertoires in COVID-19. Profiled with immunoSEQ multiplex PCR; TCRdb holds only in-frame clones, not every one. The repertoire includes 55,000 to 80,000 clones, around four fifths of them detected once, and 5% to 6% sits in the top ten. The sample taken for sequencing was peripheral blood. The receptors come from a man aged 50-60 years with active COVID-19.

This clone was recorded only once. The chain recombines TRBV28 with TRBJ2-4; 7 positions agree with TRBD2. The V segment lost 3 bases and the J segment 5 bases; nucleotides outside the gene matches: 13. Germline assignment: CDR1 MDHEN and CDR2 SYDVKM. This CDR3 has 17 residues. The chain's CDR3 is CASSLGPPAGAENIQYF. In nucleotides, the CDR3 is TGTGCCAGCAGTTTGGGCCCCCCCGCGGGAGCGGAAAACATTCAGTACTTC.

The chain employs TRBV7-2 and TRBJ2-1, with D possibly being TRBD2 (6 bases). Germline V gene sequence: CDR1 SGHTA, CDR2 FQGNSA. Trimming cost V 1 base and J 10 bases, with 14 bases left between them. This CDR3 region has 14 residues. CDR3 in amino acids: CASSLDPGVREQFF. The DNA for the CDR3 is TGTGCCAGCAGCTTAGATCCGGGAGTAAGGGAGCAGTTCTTC.

This clone was recorded once. This rearrangement joins TRBV27 to TRBJ2-1; 11 positions agree with TRBD2. This CDR3 spans 17 amino acids. Per the germline V gene, CDR1 is MNHEY and CDR2 is SMNVEV (reference sequence). The V segment lost 5 bases and the J segment 7 bases; nucleotides outside the gene matches: 13. As DNA, the CDR3 is TGTGCCAGCAGTCCTACTAGCGGGAGTATTACTAGGAATGAGCAGTTCTTC. It encodes CASSPTSGSITRNEQFF.

V gene TRBV12-3 or TRBV12-4 combines with J gene TRBJ2-3, with D tentatively TRBD1 (6 bases). The length of the CDR3 is 13 residues. Trimming stripped 8 bases from V and 5 bases from J, with 14 bases between. CDR3 sequence: CASYPGAEDTQYF. In DNA, the CDR3 is TGTGCCAGCTACCCAGGGGCCGAAGATACGCAGTATTTT.

The chain links TRBV19 to TRBJ2-5, with TRBD2 matching 8 bases. The CDR3 consists of 14 residues. Germline CDR1 and CDR2: LNHDA and SQIVND (reference sequence). V lost 4 bases, J lost 4 bases, and 5 bases stayed unmatched. In nucleotides, the CDR3 is TGTGCCAGTAGTAAAGCGGGAGTAAGAGAGACCCAGTACTTC. Translating it yields CASSKAGVRETQYF.

DNA for the CDR3: TGTGCCTGGACCAGGCAAATTGAAGCTTTCTTT. It specifies CAWTRQIEAFF. The genes are TRBV30 and TRBJ1-1; the D is unclear. Germline V CDR1 and CDR2: GTSNPN, SVGIG (reference sequence). The V end lost 4 bases, the J end lost 7 bases, and 10 bases lay between the germline ends. The CDR3 consists of 11 residues. The variable domain in full, with the rest retrieved from reference TRBV30 and TRBJ1-1, is SQTIHQWPATLVQPVGSPLSLECTVEGTSNPNLYWYRQAAGRGLQLLFYSVGIGQISSEVPQNLSASRPQDRQFILSSKKLLLSDSGFYLCAWTRQIEAFFGQGTRLTVV.

V gene TRBV5-1 combines with J gene TRBJ1-5, with D possibly being TRBD1 (6 bases). The germline CDR1 and CDR2 sequences are SGHRS and YFSETQ. CDR3 length: 13 amino acids. Trimming left V 2 bases short and J 8 bases short, with 11 bases between. This CDR3 is CASSFAGVEPQHF. The CDR3 DNA is TGCGCCAGCAGCTTTGCAGGGGTCGAGCCCCAGCATTTT. Based on the CDR3 plus reference TRBV5-1 and TRBJ1-5, the full variable domain is KAGVTQTPRYLIKTRGQQVTLSCSPISGHRSVSWYQQTPGQGLQFLFEYFSETQRNKGNFPGRFSGRQFSNSRSEMNVSTLELGDSALYLCASSFAGVEPQHFGDGTRLSIL.

The chain employs TRBV2 and TRBJ1-5, with D hard to call. In germline, CDR1 is SNHLY, CDR2 FYNNEI. The CDR3 has 15 amino acids. The ends were cut back, 2 bases at V and 1 base at J, with 9 bases in the middle. CDR3: CASSELVVSNQPQHF. Written as DNA, the CDR3 is TGTGCCAGCAGTGAACTAGTGGTGAGCAATCAGCCCCAGCATTTT.

The CDR3 DNA sequence: TGTGCCAGCAGTTTAGGCGATTATTCACCCCTCCACTTT. Translation: CASSLGDYSPLHF. The genes are TRBV12-3 or TRBV12-4 and TRBJ1-6; D not certain. This CDR3 is built from 13 residues. Trimming pared 1 base from V and 8 bases from J, leaving 6 bases between.

J is TRBJ2-7 and V is TRBV7-8, with 8 bases that match TRBD2. Trimming cost V 6 bases and J 1 base; bases outside gene matches: 8. The CDR3 spans 15 residues. Germline V lookup: CDR1 SGHVS, CDR2 FQNEAQ. Here the CDR3 DNA reads TGTGCCAGCAGATCGTTAGCGGGAAATTCCTACGAGCAGTACTTC. Protein sequence: CASRSLAGNSYEQYF.

The V gene is TRBV11-2, the J gene TRBJ2-2, with D perhaps TRBD1 (5 bases). The V gene's germline CDR1 is SGHAT and CDR2 FQNNGV. The CDR3 contains 12 residues. Trimming stripped 6 bases from V and 5 bases from J, with 7 bases between. The CDR3 sequence: CASSQGTGELFF. CDR3 nucleotide sequence: TGTGCCAGCAGTCAGGGAACCGGGGAGCTGTTTTTT.

The chain uses TRBV28 and TRBJ2-3; unclear D gene. The CDR3 totals 11 residues. Germline V CDR1 and CDR2: MDHEN, SYDVKM. With 6 bases removed from V and 5 bases from J, the gap between germline ends came to 6 bases. The CDR3 nucleotides are TGTGCCAGCAGCCAACTAGATACGCAGTATTTT. Its protein product is CASSQLDTQYF.

The chain uses TRBV12-3 or TRBV12-4 and TRBJ1-1; possibly TRBD1 for D (5 bases). This CDR3 has 11 amino acids. V gave up 2 bases and J gave up 10 bases, with 8 bases separating them. The DNA for the CDR3 is TGTGCCAGCAGTTTAACAGGATTAGCTTTCTTT. This gives the protein CASSLTGLAFF.

The chain uses TRBV28 and TRBJ2-3, with 8 bases that match TRBD2. The CDR3 runs 18 residues. V was pared by 11 bases and J by 3 bases, with 22 bases of the junction left unmatched. CDR1 and CDR2 (germline): MDHEN, SYDVKM. The CDR3 DNA reads TGTGCCGTTCCGGCTGTGGAGGGACGCGGGGGGCGGACAGATACGCAGTATTTT. It yields the protein CAVPAVEGRGGRTDTQYF.

The rearrangement joins TRBV9 to TRBJ2-3, with TRBD1 as a possible D gene (5 bases). The CDR3 sequence is 14 residues long. Between the trimmed V and J ends, which lost 0 bases and 2 bases, there was a span of 7 bases. Germline assignment: CDR1 SGDLS and CDR2 YYNGEE. CDR3 bases: TGTGCCAGCAGCGTAGAGGACAACACAGATACGCAGTATTTT. Translating gives CASSVEDNTDTQYF.

This chain joins TRBV11-2 and TRBJ2-7, with 7 positions matching TRBD2. J was trimmed by 4 bases and V by 1 base; bases with no gene match: 7. Germline lookup yields CDR1 SGHAT and CDR2 FQNNGV. The CDR3 has 15 residues. CDR3 nucleotides: TGTGCCAGCAGCTTAGGGCCAGGGAGGGAGTACGAGCAGTACTTC. This sequence encodes CASSLGPGREYEQYF. Full variable domain (rest looked up from reference TRBV11-2 and TRBJ2-7): EAGVAQSPRYKIIEKRQSVAFWCNPISGHATLYWYQQILGQGPKLLIQFQNNGVVDDSQLPKDRFSAERLKGVDSTLKIQPAKLEDSAVYLCASSLGPGREYEQYFGPGTRLTVT.

The chain uses TRBV5-4 and TRBJ1-4; D possibly corresponds to TRBD1 (6 bases). Germline lookup yields CDR1 SGHNT and CDR2 YYREEE (reference sequence). The CDR3 extends over 14 amino acids. The V gene lost 4 bases and the J gene lost 4 bases, with 11 bases spanning the gap. This chain's CDR3 is CASSKDRVNEKLFF. CDR3 DNA sequence: TGTGCCAGCAGCAAGGACAGAGTTAATGAAAAACTGTTTTTT.

This clone has only a few counts. The rearrangement joins TRBV7-2 to TRBJ2-5; 9 nucleotides match TRBD2. Unmatched junction bases numbered 16, after V lost 5 bases and J lost 6 bases. CDR1 is SGHTA and CDR2 is FQGNSA in the germline V gene. The CDR3 is 17 amino acids. The CDR3 loop is CASSPLGSGRILQTQYF. For the CDR3, the DNA is TGTGCCAGCAGCCCACTGGGTAGCGGGAGAATCCTACAGACCCAGTACTTC.

V gene TRBV7-2 combines with J gene TRBJ2-5; 14 bases agree with TRBD2. Germline CDR1 is SGHTA and CDR2 is FQGNSA. Trimming removed 5 bases from V and 5 bases from J; junction bases left unmatched: 7. The CDR3 has 16 residues. CDR3 sequence: CASSRGLAGGRETQYF. The CDR3 DNA follows: TGTGCCAGCAGCCGCGGACTAGCGGGGGGACGGGAGACCCAGTACTTC.

This chain links TRBV7-3 with TRBJ2-2; D may be TRBD2 (5 bases). This CDR3 comprises 14 residues. With 3 bases removed from V and 5 bases from J, the gap between germline ends came to 10 bases. Germline values: CDR1 SGHTA, CDR2 FQGTGA. DNA for the CDR3: TGTGCCAGCAGCTTTAACGGGATTACCGGGGAGCTGTTTTTT. It yields the protein CASSFNGITGELFF.